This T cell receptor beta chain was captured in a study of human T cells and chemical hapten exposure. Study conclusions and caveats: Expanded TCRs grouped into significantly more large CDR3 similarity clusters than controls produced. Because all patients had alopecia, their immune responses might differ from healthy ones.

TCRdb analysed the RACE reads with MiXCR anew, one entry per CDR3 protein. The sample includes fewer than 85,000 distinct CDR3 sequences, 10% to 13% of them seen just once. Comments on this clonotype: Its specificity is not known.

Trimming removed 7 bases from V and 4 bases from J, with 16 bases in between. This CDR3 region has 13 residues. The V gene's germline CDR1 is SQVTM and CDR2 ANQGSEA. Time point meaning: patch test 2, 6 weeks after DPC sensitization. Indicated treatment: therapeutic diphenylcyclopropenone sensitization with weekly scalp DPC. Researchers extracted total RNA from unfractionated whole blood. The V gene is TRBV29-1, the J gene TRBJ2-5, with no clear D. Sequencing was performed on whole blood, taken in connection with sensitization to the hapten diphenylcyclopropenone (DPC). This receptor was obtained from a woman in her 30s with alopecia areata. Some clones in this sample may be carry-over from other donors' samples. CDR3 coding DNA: TGCAGCGCTTGGGGTCCTCCGGGAGAGACCCAGTACTTC. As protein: CSAWGPPGETQYF.